The present T cell receptor (beta chain) was sequenced within a study of T cells in tumors after PD-1 blockade. The overall study: Treatment was either pembrolizumab 200 mg every 3 weeks or cemiplimab 350 mg every 2 weeks. Daily vismodegib 150 mg continued in a subset of anti-PD-1-treated patients.

The protocol was immunoSEQ multiplex PCR, while the TCRdb copy is restricted to in-frame clones and leaves out a portion. The data show approximately 60,000 clones, with about 80% seen just once and 13% held by the top ten. Study results and limitations: About 45% of tumor TCR clonotypes were also found in blood.

On this clone: Its specificity is unknown.

Genomic DNA template from tumor biopsies or peripheral blood, about 600 ng to 6,500 ng input. The V end lost 0 bases, the J end lost 4 bases, and 18 bases lay between the germline ends. There are 16 residues in the CDR3. Germline lookup yields CDR1 GTSNPN and CDR2 SVGIG (reference sequence). The sequencing used PBMCs, collected before anti-PD-1 treatment. The receptor's source is a human donor with basal cell carcinoma. V gene TRBV30 combines with J gene TRBJ1-1; D is perhaps TRBD1 (5 bases). CDR3 loop: CAWSVRSQGAGTEAFF. The CDR3 DNA reads TGTGCCTGGAGTGTAAGGTCTCAGGGAGCGGGCACTGAAGCTTTCTTT.